Below, 32 T cell receptor beta chains from the same sample are listed, as sequenced in a study of cytomegalovirus exposure and HLA in healthy donors. Primers: 60 Vbeta forward and 13 Jbeta reverse. The table came from immunoSEQ multiplex PCR; TCRdb's copy has only in-frame clones and leaves some out. The sample includes approximately 220,000 clones, approximately 82% of them seen just once. Sample: PBMCs. These TCRs come from a man in his late teens or twenties in good health and CMV-seronegative.

The chain links TRBV27 to TRBJ1-2; 7 bases fit TRBD1. This CDR3 contains 15 residues. V lost 0 bases, J lost 7 bases, and 8 bases stayed unmatched. Germline V gene lookup returns CDR1 MNHEY and CDR2 SMNVEV (reference sequence). For the CDR3, the DNA is TGTGCCAGCAGTTTATCCCCTAGGACAGGTTCTGGCTACACCTTC. Protein: CASSLSPRTGSGYTF.

V and J are TRBV7-6 and TRBJ2-3; 10 bases agree with TRBD1. Losses at the gene ends were 5 bases for V and 2 bases for J; bases not matched to a gene: 7. The germline CDR1 and CDR2 sequences are SGHVS and FNYEAQ. The CDR3 is 16 amino acids. CDR3 protein: CASSPLGQGVTDTQYF. The CDR3 DNA is TGTGCCAGCAGCCCCCTCGGACAGGGGGTCACAGATACGCAGTATTTT.

The V and J genes are TRBV7-8 and TRBJ1-2; D remains ambiguous. Germline values: CDR1 SGHVS, CDR2 FQNEAQ. Trimming left V 1 base short and J 0 bases short, with 12 bases between. This CDR3 contains 16 residues. The CDR3 spells CASSLGAAIANYGYTF. The CDR3 DNA is TGTGCCAGCAGCTTAGGGGCAGCTATAGCTAACTATGGCTACACCTTC.

This chain connects TRBV5-1 to TRBJ2-1, with 10 bases identical to TRBD1. Germline V gene data show CDR1 as SGHRS and CDR2 as YFSETQ. This CDR3 region has 14 residues. The V segment lost 2 bases and the J segment 8 bases; nucleotides outside the gene matches: 4. CDR3 nucleotide sequence: TGCGCCAGCAGCTTAAGACAGGGGGCGTATGAGCAGTTCTTC. Translating it yields CASSLRQGAYEQFF.

This clone was observed once. The V call is TRBV5-1, the J call TRBJ2-5; 11 bases agree with TRBD2. The CDR3 is 16 residues long. Germline V gene data show CDR1 as SGHRS and CDR2 as YFSETQ. V lost 4 bases, J lost 2 bases, and 7 bases stayed unmatched. CDR3 protein: CASSRGTSGSQETQYF. The CDR3 DNA reads TGCGCCAGCAGCCGCGGGACTAGCGGTTCTCAAGAGACCCAGTACTTC.

The J gene is TRBJ2-1, the V gene TRBV18; 9 bases are a match to TRBD1. CDR1 is KGHSH and CDR2 is LQKENI in the germline V gene. The CDR3 contains 15 residues. Losses at the gene ends were 3 bases for V and 9 bases for J; bases not matched to a gene: 9. This CDR3 is CASSPLGTGYAEQFF. The CDR3, as DNA: TGTGCCAGCTCACCCCTCGGGACAGGGTATGCTGAGCAGTTCTTC.

The genes are TRBV2 and TRBJ2-1; D perhaps matches TRBD2 (6 bases). This CDR3 has 14 residues. V was trimmed by 4 bases and J by 8 bases, leaving 15 bases between them. Germline V lookup: CDR1 SNHLY, CDR2 FYNNEI. CDR3 in amino acids: CASSAGVRTDEQFF. CDR3 nucleotide sequence: TGTGCCAGCAGTGCGGGAGTCCGGACCGATGAGCAGTTCTTC.

The chain links TRBV5-1 to TRBJ2-3, with D possibly matching TRBD2 (6 bases). Trimming removed 0 bases from V and 1 base from J, with 18 bases in between. The germline CDR1 and CDR2 sequences are SGHRS and YFSETQ. The CDR3 spans 18 residues. As DNA, the CDR3 is TGCGCCAGCAGCTTGGCCCTCCTACTAGCTCTTGGCACAGATACGCAGTATTTT. It is translated as CASSLALLLALGTDTQYF.

The J gene is TRBJ2-7, the V gene TRBV27; TRBD2 might be the D (6 bases). The V end was cut by 4 bases, the J end by 3 bases, with 13 bases between. Germline values: CDR1 MNHEY, CDR2 SMNVEV (reference sequence). The CDR3 consists of 14 residues. CDR3 loop: CASSSGLLDYEQYF. The CDR3 DNA follows: TGTGCCAGCAGTTCGGGACTCCTCGACTACGAGCAGTACTTC.

This chain uses TRBV19 with TRBJ1-5; the match to TRBD1 covers 9 bases. Unmatched junction bases numbered 10, after V lost 3 bases and J lost 13 bases. The germline gives CDR1 LNHDA, CDR2 SQIVND (reference sequence). The CDR3 is 14 residues long. The CDR3 loop is CASSIQQGAPVQHF. CDR3 bases: TGTGCCAGTAGTATCCAACAGGGGGCACCCGTTCAGCATTTT.

The chain carries TRBV19 and TRBJ1-5, with D hard to call. In germline, CDR1 is LNHDA, CDR2 SQIVND (reference sequence). Deletions cut 4 bases from V and 0 bases from J, with 7 bases between. CDR3 length: 14 residues. CDR3 nucleotides: TGTGCCAGTAGTAGTTTCAGTAGCAATCAGCCCCAGCATTTT. This sequence encodes CASSSFSSNQPQHF.

The chain uses TRBV6-5 and TRBJ1-1; D not certain. The V gene's germline CDR1 is MNHEY and CDR2 SVGAGI. There are 13 residues in the CDR3. Trimming took off 1 base at V and 7 bases at J, with 10 bases between the two ends. CDR3 in DNA: TGTGCCAGCAGTTACTTCCGAGGTGGTGAAGCTTTCTTT. As protein: CASSYFRGGEAFF.

The J gene is TRBJ1-6, the V gene TRBV5-4; D may be TRBD1 (6 bases). V lost 7 bases and J 2 bases, leaving 10 bases between the germline ends. This CDR3 region has 14 residues. The germline gives CDR1 SGHNT, CDR2 YYREEE (reference sequence). DNA for the CDR3: TGTGCCAGCGGGGGGGCCCCCTATAATTCACCCCTCCACTTT. This codes for CASGGAPYNSPLHF.

CDR3 DNA sequence: TGCGCCAGCAGCTTGGAGCCCGGGGCTGGAAACACCATATATTTT. It specifies CASSLEPGAGNTIYF. The gene calls are TRBV5-1 and TRBJ1-3, with no clear D. Per germline, CDR1 SGHRS and CDR2 YFSETQ. The V and J ends lost 0 bases and 2 bases respectively, with 9 bases between them. The CDR3 totals 15 residues.

The genes are TRBV5-6 and TRBJ2-1, with D possibly TRBD1 on 6 matching bases. Trimming removed 3 bases at V and 2 bases at J, with 12 bases between. This CDR3 region has 15 residues. Germline assignment: CDR1 SGHDT and CDR2 YYEEEE. This CDR3 reads CASSSLQGPYNEQFF. The CDR3 DNA follows: TGTGCCAGCAGCTCCCTACAGGGACCCTACAATGAGCAGTTCTTC.

This clone was picked up one time. CDR3 in amino acids: CASSIGTSGDTDTQYF. As DNA, the CDR3 is TGTGCCAGTAGTATTGGGACTAGCGGAGACACAGATACGCAGTATTTT. This sequence joins TRBV19 and TRBJ2-3, with 11 bases identical to TRBD2. Germline V gene lookup returns CDR1 LNHDA and CDR2 SQIVND (reference sequence). V dropped 3 bases and J dropped 2; count of bases not matched to a gene: 4. The CDR3 is made up of 16 amino acids.

The V call is TRBV7-9, the J call TRBJ2-7; D gene ambiguous. Trimming shortened V by 5 bases and J by 3 bases, and 14 bases separated the two germline ends. The CDR3 runs 14 residues. Germline lookup yields CDR1 SEHNR and CDR2 FQNEAQ (reference sequence). CDR3: CASSGRVSDYEQYF. CDR3 coding DNA: TGTGCCAGCAGCGGGCGAGTCTCTGACTACGAGCAGTACTTC.

The chain recombines TRBV5-1 with TRBJ2-5; D gene ambiguous. The V end was cut by 4 bases, the J end by 4 bases, with 11 bases between. Germline lookup yields CDR1 SGHRS and CDR2 YFSETQ. The CDR3 is 13 amino acids. The CDR3 nucleotides read TGCGCCAGCAGCGAACTCACCGGAGAGACCCAGTACTTC. It is translated as CASSELTGETQYF.

The rearrangement joins TRBV6-1 to TRBJ2-1; 7 nucleotides line up with TRBD2. Germline V gives CDR1 MNHNS, CDR2 SASEGT. CDR3 length equals 14 residues. V lost 5 bases, J lost 8 bases, and 9 bases stayed unmatched. In DNA, the CDR3 is TGTGCCAGCAGTTATGCGGGAGTAAGGTATGAGCAGTTCTTC. Translation: CASSYAGVRYEQFF.

The rearrangement joins TRBV4-1 to TRBJ1-1; D is possibly TRBD1 (5 bases). This CDR3 spans 15 amino acids. Trimming shortened V by 0 bases and J by 6 bases, and 14 bases separated the two germline ends. CDR1 MGHRA and CDR2 YSYEKL come from the germline V gene. The CDR3 loop reads CASSQDGGERSEAFF. Here the CDR3 DNA reads TGCGCCAGCAGCCAAGACGGAGGGGAAAGGTCTGAAGCTTTCTTT.

This clone was counted only a few times. The chain recombines TRBV30 with TRBJ2-7, with D perhaps matching TRBD2 (6 bases). The CDR3 is 14 residues long. V was shortened by 3 bases and J by 5 bases, with 17 bases between the two germline ends. CDR1 is GTSNPN, CDR2 SVGIG, per germline (reference sequence). CDR3 amino acids: CAWRGLGGFDEQYF. In DNA form, the CDR3 reads TGTGCCTGGAGGGGCCTGGGGGGATTCGACGAGCAGTACTTC.

CDR3 coding DNA: TGTGCCAGCAGTCCCCAGGTTAACCTCCACTTT. This encodes CASSPQVNLHF. The chain recombines TRBV28 with TRBJ1-6; D unclear. V shed 5 bases and J shed 15 bases, with 11 bases lying between them. Germline CDR1 MDHEN, CDR2 SYDVKM. The CDR3 has 11 residues. The complete variable domain, with remaining parts taken from reference TRBV28 and TRBJ1-6, reads DVKVTQSSRYLVKRTGEKVFLECVQDMDHENMFWYRQDPGLGLRLIYFSYDVKMKEKGDIPEGYSVSREKKERFSLILESASTNQTSMYLCASSPQVNLHFGNGTRLTVT.

V and J are TRBV10-1 and TRBJ2-7; 10 bases line up with TRBD1. V trimming: 3 bases; J trimming: 3 bases; junction bases outside the gene matches: 5. In germline, CDR1 is WNHNN, CDR2 SYGVQD (reference sequence). The CDR3 loop spans 15 amino acids. CDR3: CASSETGTGVYEQYF. For the CDR3, the DNA is TGCGCCAGCAGTGAAACCGGGACAGGGGTCTACGAGCAGTACTTC.

This chain links TRBV18 with TRBJ2-7, with D unresolved. CDR3 length: 14 residues. Germline CDR1 is KGHSH and CDR2 is LQKENI. The V and J ends lost 2 bases and 1 base respectively, with 9 bases between them. The CDR3 sequence is CASSPEQISYEQYF. As DNA, the CDR3 is TGTGCCAGCTCACCAGAACAAATATCCTACGAGCAGTACTTC.

The rearrangement joins TRBV9 to TRBJ2-1; no definite D call. The germline gives CDR1 SGDLS, CDR2 YYNGEE. V lost 0 bases to trimming and J lost 0 bases, with 10 bases between them. There are 16 residues in the CDR3. CDR3 sequence: CASSVGAMSSYNEQFF. The CDR3 DNA sequence: TGTGCCAGCAGCGTAGGAGCCATGAGCTCCTACAATGAGCAGTTCTTC. Full variable domain (outside the CDR3, taken from reference TRBV9 and TRBJ2-1): DSGVTQTPKHLITATGQRVTLRCSPRSGDLSVYWYQQSLDQGLQFLIQYYNGEERAKGNILERFSAQQFPDLHSELNLSSLELGDSALYFCASSVGAMSSYNEQFFGPGTRLTVL.

The rearrangement joins TRBV25-1 to TRBJ2-1; TRBD2 matches 9 bases. V lost 3 bases, J lost 5 bases, and 2 bases stayed unmatched. Germline CDR1 reads MGHDK; CDR2 reads SYGVNS. The CDR3 contains 14 residues. CDR3 coding DNA: TGTGCCAGCAGTGAGAGCGGGAGGCACAATGAGCAGTTCTTC. Translation gives CASSESGRHNEQFF.

This clone appeared once. The V and J genes are TRBV5-4 and TRBJ2-1; TRBD2 matches at 9 bases. Germline V gene data show CDR1 as SGHNT and CDR2 as YYREEE (reference sequence). V lost 2 bases and J lost 5; bases outside the gene matches: 11. The CDR3 covers 17 residues. The CDR3 sequence: CASSFNSGSYFNNEQFF. CDR3 nucleotide sequence: TGTGCCAGCAGCTTTAATAGCGGGAGCTATTTCAACAATGAGCAGTTCTTC.

The J gene is TRBJ2-5, the V gene TRBV28, with 7 bases identical to TRBD2. Per the germline V gene, CDR1 is MDHEN and CDR2 is SYDVKM. This CDR3 spans 13 amino acids. J was trimmed by 4 bases and V by 2 bases; bases with no gene match: 1. CDR3 sequence: CASSLIAGETQYF. The CDR3 DNA reads TGTGCCAGCAGTTTAATAGCGGGAGAGACCCAGTACTTC.

The rearrangement links TRBV7-9 to TRBJ1-4; D not certain. The CDR3 sequence is 14 residues long. Germline values: CDR1 SEHNR, CDR2 FQNEAQ (reference sequence). V was cut by 7 bases and J by 5 bases, with 14 bases left in between. The CDR3 sequence: CASTQTGMNEKLFF. For the CDR3, the DNA is TGTGCCAGCACCCAAACGGGGATGAATGAAAAACTGTTTTTT.

The count of this clone is one. The chain recombines TRBV18 with TRBJ2-1, with D possibly TRBD2 on 5 matching bases. This CDR3 has 16 amino acids. Germline V CDR1 and CDR2: KGHSH, LQKENI. V was pared by 1 base and J by 6 bases, with 16 bases between. The CDR3, as DNA: TGTGCCAGCTCACCACGTCTGGCCGGTGCGGGCAATGAGCAGTTCTTC. Protein: CASSPRLAGAGNEQFF.

This chain connects TRBV7-3 to TRBJ2-2, with D maybe TRBD2 (5 bases). Per germline, CDR1 SGHTA and CDR2 FQGTGA. Trimming removed 2 bases at V and 3 bases at J, with 10 bases between. This CDR3 region has 15 residues. The DNA of the CDR3 is TGTGCCAGCAGCTTAGGAACTAGTGACACCGGGGAGCTGTTTTTT. Translated, it gives CASSLGTSDTGELFF.

This clone turned up a few times. The chain uses TRBV5-1 and TRBJ2-7; D is possibly TRBD2 (5 bases). V lost 4 bases and J 2 bases, leaving 16 bases between the germline ends. Per the germline V gene, CDR1 is SGHRS and CDR2 is YFSETQ. This CDR3 has 15 residues. The CDR3 nucleotides read TGCGCCAGCAGCCCAGGACTGCTCAACGCCTACGAGCAGTACTTC. Residues: CASSPGLLNAYEQYF. The full variable domain, rest sourced from reference TRBV5-1 and TRBJ2-7, is KAGVTQTPRYLIKTRGQQVTLSCSPISGHRSVSWYQQTPGQGLQFLFEYFSETQRNKGNFPGRFSGRQFSNSRSEMNVSTLELGDSALYLCASSPGLLNAYEQYFGPGTRLTVT.